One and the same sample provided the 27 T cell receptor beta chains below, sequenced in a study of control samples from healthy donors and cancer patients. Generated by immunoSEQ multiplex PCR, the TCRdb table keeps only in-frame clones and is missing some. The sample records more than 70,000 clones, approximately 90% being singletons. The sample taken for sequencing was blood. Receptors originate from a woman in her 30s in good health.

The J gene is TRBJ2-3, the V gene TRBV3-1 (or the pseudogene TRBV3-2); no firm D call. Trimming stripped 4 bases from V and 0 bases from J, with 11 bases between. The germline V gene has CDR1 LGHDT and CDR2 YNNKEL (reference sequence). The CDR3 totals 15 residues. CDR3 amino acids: CASSLNNPSTDTQYF. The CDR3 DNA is TGTGCCAGCAGCCTCAACAATCCTAGCACAGATACGCAGTATTTT.

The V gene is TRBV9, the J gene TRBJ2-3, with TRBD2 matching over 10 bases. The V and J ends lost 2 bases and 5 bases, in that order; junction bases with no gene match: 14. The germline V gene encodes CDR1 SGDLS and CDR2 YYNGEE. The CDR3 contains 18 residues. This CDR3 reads CASSVLGASGGIVDTQYF. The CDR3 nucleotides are TGTGCCAGCAGCGTCCTCGGGGCTAGCGGGGGTATCGTAGATACGCAGTATTTT.

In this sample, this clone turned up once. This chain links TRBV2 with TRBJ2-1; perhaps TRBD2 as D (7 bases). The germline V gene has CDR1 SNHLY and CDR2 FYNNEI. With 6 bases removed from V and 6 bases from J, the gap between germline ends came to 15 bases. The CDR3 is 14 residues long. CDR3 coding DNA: TGTGCCAGCAGAGTTGGGGGGGCTAGCAATGAGCAGTTCTTC. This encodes CASRVGGASNEQFF.

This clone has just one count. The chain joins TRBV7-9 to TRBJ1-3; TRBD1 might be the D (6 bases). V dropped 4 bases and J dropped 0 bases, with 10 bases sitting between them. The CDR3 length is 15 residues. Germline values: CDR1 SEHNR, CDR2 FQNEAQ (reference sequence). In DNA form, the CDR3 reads TGTGCCAGCAGCTCAACAGGGAGCTCTGGAAACACCATATATTTT. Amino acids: CASSSTGSSGNTIYF.

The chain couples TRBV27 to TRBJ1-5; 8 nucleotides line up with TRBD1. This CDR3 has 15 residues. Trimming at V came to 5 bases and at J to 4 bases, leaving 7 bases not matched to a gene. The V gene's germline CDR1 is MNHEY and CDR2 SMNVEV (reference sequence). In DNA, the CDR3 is TGTGCCAGCAGTCCCGGGTACAGGGGGAATCAGCCCCAGCATTTT. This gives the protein CASSPGYRGNQPQHF.

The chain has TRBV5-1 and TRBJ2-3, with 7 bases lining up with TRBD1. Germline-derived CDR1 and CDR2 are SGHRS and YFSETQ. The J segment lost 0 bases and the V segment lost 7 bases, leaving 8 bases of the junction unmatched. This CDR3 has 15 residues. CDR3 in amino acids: CASGEPGGSTDTQYF. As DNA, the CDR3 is TGCGCCAGCGGCGAGCCAGGGGGAAGCACAGATACGCAGTATTTT.

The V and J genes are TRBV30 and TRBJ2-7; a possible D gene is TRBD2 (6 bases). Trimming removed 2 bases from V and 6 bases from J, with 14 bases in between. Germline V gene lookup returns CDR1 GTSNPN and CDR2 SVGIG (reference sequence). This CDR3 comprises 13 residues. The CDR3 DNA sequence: TGTGCCTGGAGTCGGTTTCAGGGAGGCGAGCAGTACTTC. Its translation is CAWSRFQGGEQYF.

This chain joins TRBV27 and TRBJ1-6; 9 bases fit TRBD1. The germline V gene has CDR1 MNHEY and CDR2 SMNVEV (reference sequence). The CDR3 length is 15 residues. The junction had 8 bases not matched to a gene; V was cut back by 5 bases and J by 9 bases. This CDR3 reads CASSGTGGRGSPLHF. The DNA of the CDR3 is TGTGCCAGCAGTGGAACAGGGGGCAGGGGTTCACCCCTCCACTTT.

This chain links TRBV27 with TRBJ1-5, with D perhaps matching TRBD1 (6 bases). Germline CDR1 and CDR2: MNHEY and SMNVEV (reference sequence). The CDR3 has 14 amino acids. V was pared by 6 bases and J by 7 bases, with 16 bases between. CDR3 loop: CASRGPGAKQPQHF. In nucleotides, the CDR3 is TGTGCCAGCAGGGGTCCGGGGGCGAAACAGCCCCAGCATTTT.

The CDR3 nucleotides are TGTGCCAGCAGCCCCACGGACCGATACAATGAGCAGTTCTTC. Its protein product is CASSPTDRYNEQFF. The J gene is TRBJ2-1, the V gene TRBV7-9; D is unresolved. V lost 5 bases and J 4 bases, leaving 12 bases between the germline ends. CDR3 length: 14 residues. CDR1 SEHNR and CDR2 FQNEAQ come from the germline V gene (reference sequence).

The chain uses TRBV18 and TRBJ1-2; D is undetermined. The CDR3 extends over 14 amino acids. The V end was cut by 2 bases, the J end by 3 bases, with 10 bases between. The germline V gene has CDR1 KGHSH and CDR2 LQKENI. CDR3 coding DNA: TGTGCCAGCTCACCAGATGTCGGATACTATGGCTACACCTTC. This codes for CASSPDVGYYGYTF.

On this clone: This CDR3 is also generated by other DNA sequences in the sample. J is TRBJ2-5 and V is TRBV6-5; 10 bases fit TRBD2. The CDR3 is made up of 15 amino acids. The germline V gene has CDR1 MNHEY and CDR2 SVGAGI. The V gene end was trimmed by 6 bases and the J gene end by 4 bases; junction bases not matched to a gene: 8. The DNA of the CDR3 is TGTGCCAGCAGCACGGGGCTAGCGGGAGCAGAGACCCAGTACTTC. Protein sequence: CASSTGLAGAETQYF.

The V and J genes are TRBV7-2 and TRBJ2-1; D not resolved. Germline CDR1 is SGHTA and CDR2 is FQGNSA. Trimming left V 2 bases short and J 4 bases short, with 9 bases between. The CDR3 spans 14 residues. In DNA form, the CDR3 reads TGTGCCAGCAGCTTAATGTCATTATACAATGAGCAGTTCTTC. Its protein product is CASSLMSLYNEQFF.

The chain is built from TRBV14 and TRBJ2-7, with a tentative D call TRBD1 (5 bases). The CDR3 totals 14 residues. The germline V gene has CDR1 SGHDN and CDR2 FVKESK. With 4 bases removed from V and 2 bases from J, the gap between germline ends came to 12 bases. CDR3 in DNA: TGTGCCAGCAGCCGAACAGGTATAACCTACGAGCAGTACTTC. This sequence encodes CASSRTGITYEQYF.

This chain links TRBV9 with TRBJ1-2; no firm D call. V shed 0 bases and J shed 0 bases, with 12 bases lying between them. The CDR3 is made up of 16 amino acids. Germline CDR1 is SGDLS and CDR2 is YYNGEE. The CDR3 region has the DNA TGTGCCAGCAGCGTAGACTGGCGCCAGTCTAACTATGGCTACACCTTC. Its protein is CASSVDWRQSNYGYTF. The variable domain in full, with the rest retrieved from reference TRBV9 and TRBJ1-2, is DSGVTQTPKHLITATGQRVTLRCSPRSGDLSVYWYQQSLDQGLQFLIQYYNGEERAKGNILERFSAQQFPDLHSELNLSSLELGDSALYFCASSVDWRQSNYGYTFGSGTRLTVV.

This CDR3 reads CASSQKGGSYNEQFF. The CDR3 DNA sequence: TGTGCCAGCAGCCAAAAGGGGGGTTCCTACAATGAGCAGTTCTTC. The chain recombines TRBV5-6 with TRBJ2-1, with D perhaps being TRBD1 or TRBD2 (6 bases each). Germline CDR1 SGHDT, CDR2 YYEEEE. The CDR3 is 15 residues long. Trimming took 4 bases from V and 1 from J, leaving 12 bases between them.

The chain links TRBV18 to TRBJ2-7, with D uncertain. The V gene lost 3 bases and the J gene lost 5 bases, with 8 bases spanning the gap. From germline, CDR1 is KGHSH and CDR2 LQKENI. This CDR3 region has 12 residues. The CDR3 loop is CASSPRLDEQYF. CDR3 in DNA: TGTGCCAGCTCACCTCGGCTGGACGAGCAGTACTTC. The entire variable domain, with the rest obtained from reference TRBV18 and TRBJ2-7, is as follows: NAGVMQNPRHLVRRRGQEARLRCSPMKGHSHVYWYRQLPEEGLKFMVYLQKENIIDESGMPKERFSAEFPKEGPSILRIQQVVRGDSAAYFCASSPRLDEQYFGPGTRLTVT.

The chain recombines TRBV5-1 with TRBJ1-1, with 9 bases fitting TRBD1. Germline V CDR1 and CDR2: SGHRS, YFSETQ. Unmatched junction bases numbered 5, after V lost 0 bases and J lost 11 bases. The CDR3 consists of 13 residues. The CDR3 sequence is CASSLGTGAAAFF. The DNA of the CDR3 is TGCGCCAGCAGCTTGGGGACAGGGGCAGCGGCTTTCTTT.

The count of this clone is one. The CDR3 bases are TGTGCCAGTAGTATATCCACCCTGGACATTAGTGAAGCTTTCTTT. Its protein product is CASSISTLDISEAFF. V usage is TRBV19 and J usage is TRBJ1-1; D perhaps matches TRBD1 (5 bases). The germline V gene has CDR1 LNHDA and CDR2 SQIVND (reference sequence). This CDR3 has 15 amino acids. Deletions cut 2 bases from V and 7 bases from J, with 17 bases between.

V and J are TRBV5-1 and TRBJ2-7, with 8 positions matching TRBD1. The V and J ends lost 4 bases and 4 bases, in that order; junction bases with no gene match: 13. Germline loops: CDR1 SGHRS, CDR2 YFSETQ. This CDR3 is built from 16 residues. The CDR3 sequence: CASSPSPDRGAYEQYF. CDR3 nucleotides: TGCGCCAGCAGCCCGTCCCCCGACAGGGGAGCTTACGAGCAGTACTTC.

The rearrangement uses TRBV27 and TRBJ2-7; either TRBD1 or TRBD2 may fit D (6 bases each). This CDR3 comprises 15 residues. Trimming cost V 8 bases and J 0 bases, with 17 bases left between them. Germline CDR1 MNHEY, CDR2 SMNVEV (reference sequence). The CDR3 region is CASRSQGGGSYEQYF. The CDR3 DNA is TGTGCCAGCCGCTCCCAAGGAGGGGGCTCCTACGAGCAGTACTTC.

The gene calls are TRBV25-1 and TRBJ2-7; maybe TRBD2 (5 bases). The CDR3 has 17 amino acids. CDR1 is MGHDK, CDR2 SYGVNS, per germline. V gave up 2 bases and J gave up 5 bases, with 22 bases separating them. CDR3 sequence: CASSEPTSTGKGHEQYF. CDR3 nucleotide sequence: TGTGCCAGCAGTGAACCGACTTCCACGGGGAAGGGCCACGAGCAGTACTTC.

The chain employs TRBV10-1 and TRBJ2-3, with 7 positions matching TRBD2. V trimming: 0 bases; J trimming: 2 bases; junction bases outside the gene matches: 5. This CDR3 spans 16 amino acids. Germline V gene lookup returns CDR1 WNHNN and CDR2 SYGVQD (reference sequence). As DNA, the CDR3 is TGCGCCAGCAGTGAGTCCGCGGGGGTCACCACAGATACGCAGTATTTT. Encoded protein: CASSESAGVTTDTQYF.

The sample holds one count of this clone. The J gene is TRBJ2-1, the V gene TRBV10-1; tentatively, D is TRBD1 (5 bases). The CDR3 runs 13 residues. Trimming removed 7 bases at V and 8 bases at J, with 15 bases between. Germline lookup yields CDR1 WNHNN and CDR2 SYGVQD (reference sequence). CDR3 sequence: CASNGVRDHEQFF. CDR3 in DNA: TGCGCCAGCAATGGGGTCAGGGATCATGAGCAGTTCTTC.

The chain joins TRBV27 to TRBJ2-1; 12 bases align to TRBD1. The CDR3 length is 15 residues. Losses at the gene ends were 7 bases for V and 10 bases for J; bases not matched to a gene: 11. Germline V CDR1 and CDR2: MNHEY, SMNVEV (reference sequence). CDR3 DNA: TGTGCCAGCAACCGGGGGGGGACAGGGGGCGCGGAGCAGTTCTTC. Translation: CASNRGGTGGAEQFF.

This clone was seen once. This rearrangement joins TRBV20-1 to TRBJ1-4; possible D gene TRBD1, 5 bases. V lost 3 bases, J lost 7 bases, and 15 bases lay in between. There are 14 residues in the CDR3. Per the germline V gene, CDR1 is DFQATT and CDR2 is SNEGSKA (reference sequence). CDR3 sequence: CSASSGTAPEKLFF. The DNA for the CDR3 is TGCAGTGCTAGTTCCGGGACCGCTCCTGAAAAACTGTTTTTT.

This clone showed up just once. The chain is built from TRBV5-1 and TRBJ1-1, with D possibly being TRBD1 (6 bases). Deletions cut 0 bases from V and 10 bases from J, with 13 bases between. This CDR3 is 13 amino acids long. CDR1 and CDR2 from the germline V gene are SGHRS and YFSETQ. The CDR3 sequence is CASSLETGWIAFF. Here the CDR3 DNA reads TGCGCCAGCAGCTTGGAGACAGGTTGGATAGCTTTCTTT.